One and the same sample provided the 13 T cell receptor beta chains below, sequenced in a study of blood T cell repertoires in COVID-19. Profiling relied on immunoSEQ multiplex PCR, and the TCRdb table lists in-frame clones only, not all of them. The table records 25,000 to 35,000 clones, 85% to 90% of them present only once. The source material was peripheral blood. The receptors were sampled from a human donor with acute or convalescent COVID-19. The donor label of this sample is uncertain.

CDR3 residues: CASSLSDSGEKLFF. As DNA, the CDR3 is TGCGCCAGCAGCCTCTCGGACAGCGGTGAAAAACTGTTTTTT. V is TRBV5-1 and J is TRBJ1-4, with a possible D match to TRBD1 (6 bases). The CDR3 is made up of 14 amino acids. Germline V gene lookup returns CDR1 SGHRS and CDR2 YFSETQ. The V end was cut by 4 bases, the J end by 7 bases, with 14 bases between.

CDR3 DNA: TGTGCCACCAGCAGAGGCGGGAGGGGAGCCTTAGCCAAAAACATTCAGTACTTC. It is translated as CATSRGGRGALAKNIQYF. The chain has TRBV15 and TRBJ2-4; TRBD2 matches at 9 bases. V shed 1 base, J shed 0 bases, and the junction held 7 bases outside the gene matches. The CDR3 length is 18 residues. Germline V CDR1 and CDR2: LNHNV, YYDKDF (reference sequence). The full variable domain, with the rest looked up from reference TRBV15 and TRBJ2-4, is DAMVIQNPRYQVTQFGKPVTLSCSQTLNHNVMYWYQQKSSQAPKLLFHYYDKDFNNEADTPDNFQSRRPNTSFCFLDIRSPGLGDTAMYLCATSRGGRGALAKNIQYFGAGTRLSVL.

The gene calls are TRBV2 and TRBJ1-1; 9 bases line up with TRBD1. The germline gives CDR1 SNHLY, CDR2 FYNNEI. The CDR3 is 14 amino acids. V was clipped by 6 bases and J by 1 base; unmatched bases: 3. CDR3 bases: TGTGCCAGCAGCAGACAGGGGGGGAACACTGAAGCTTTCTTT. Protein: CASSRQGGNTEAFF.

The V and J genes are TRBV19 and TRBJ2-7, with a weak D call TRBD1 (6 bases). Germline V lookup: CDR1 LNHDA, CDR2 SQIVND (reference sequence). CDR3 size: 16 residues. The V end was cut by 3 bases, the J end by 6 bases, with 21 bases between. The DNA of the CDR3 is TGTGCCAGTAGTATCTCACCCGGAACAGGGTCTGTCGAGCAGTACTTC. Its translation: CASSISPGTGSVEQYF.

CDR3 protein: CASLPTGGRGKLFF. CDR3 nucleotides: TGTGCCAGTCTACCGACAGGGGGCAGGGGAAAACTGTTTTTT. The chain links TRBV19 to TRBJ1-4; TRBD1 matches at 10 bases. CDR1 and CDR2 from the germline V gene are LNHDA and SQIVND (reference sequence). There are 14 residues in the CDR3. J was trimmed by 10 bases and V by 8 bases; bases with no gene match: 10.

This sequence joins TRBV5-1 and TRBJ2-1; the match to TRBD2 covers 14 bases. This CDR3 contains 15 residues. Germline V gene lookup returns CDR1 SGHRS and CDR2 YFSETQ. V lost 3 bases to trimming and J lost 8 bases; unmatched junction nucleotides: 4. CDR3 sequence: CASSSGTSGSDEQFF. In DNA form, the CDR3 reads TGCGCCAGCAGCTCTGGGACTAGCGGGAGCGATGAGCAGTTCTTC.

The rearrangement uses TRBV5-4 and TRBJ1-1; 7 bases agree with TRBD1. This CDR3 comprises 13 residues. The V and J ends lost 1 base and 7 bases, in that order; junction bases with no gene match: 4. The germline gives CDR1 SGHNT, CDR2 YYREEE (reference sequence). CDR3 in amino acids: CASSLLGQIEAFF. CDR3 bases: TGTGCCAGCAGCTTGTTGGGACAGATTGAAGCTTTCTTT.

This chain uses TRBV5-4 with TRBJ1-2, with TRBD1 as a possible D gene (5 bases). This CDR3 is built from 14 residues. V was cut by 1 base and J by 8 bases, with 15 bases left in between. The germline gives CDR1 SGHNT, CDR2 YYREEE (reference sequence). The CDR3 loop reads CASSLPGGTRGYTF. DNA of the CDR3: TGTGCCAGCAGCTTGCCGGGGGGAACTCGAGGCTACACCTTC.

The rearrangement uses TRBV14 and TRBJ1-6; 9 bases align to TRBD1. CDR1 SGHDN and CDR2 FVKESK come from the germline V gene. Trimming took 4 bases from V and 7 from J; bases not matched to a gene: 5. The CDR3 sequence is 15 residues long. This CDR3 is CASSPGTGWNSPLHF. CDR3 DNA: TGTGCCAGCAGCCCCGGGACAGGGTGGAATTCACCCCTCCACTTT.

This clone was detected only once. CDR3 sequence reads: CASSLALRISSYEQYF. Written as DNA, the CDR3 is TGTGCCAGCAGCTTAGCGCTGCGGATTAGCTCCTACGAGCAGTACTTC. The gene calls are TRBV7-9 and TRBJ2-7; the D is unclear. Germline V gives CDR1 SEHNR, CDR2 FQNEAQ (reference sequence). The CDR3 extends over 16 amino acids. The ends were cut back, 0 bases at V and 0 bases at J, with 12 bases in the middle.

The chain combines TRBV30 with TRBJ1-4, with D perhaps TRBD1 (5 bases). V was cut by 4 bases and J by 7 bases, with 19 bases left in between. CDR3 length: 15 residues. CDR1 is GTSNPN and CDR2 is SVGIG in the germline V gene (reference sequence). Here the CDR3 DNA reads TGTGCCTGGATCCCCGGGCGCTTCGGGGGTGAAAAACTGTTTTTT. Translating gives CAWIPGRFGGEKLFF.

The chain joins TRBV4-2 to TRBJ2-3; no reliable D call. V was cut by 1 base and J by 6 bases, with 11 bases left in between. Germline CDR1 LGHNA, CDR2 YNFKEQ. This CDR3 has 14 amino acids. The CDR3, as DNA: TGTGCCAGCAGCCAAGTACAACAGATGGATACGCAGTATTTT. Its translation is CASSQVQQMDTQYF.

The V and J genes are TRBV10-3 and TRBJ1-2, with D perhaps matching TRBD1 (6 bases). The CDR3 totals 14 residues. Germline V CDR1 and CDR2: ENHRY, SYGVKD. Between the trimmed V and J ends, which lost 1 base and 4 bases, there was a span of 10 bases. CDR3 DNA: TGTGCCATCAGTGAGTTCGGACAGCCCTATGGCTACACCTTC. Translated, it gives CAISEFGQPYGYTF.